This TCR beta chain comes out of a study of blood T cells in healthy people across ages. The study's findings and limits: Donor CMV status was unknown, possibly confounding expanded clonotype changes. A strong correlation between TCR beta diversity and naive T cell percentage was seen.

A note on this clonotype: Its target is unknown.

This CDR3 is 15 amino acids long. The V end was cut by 0 bases, the J end by 5 bases, with 13 bases between. From germline, CDR1 is SGHTA and CDR2 FQGTGA. Then a second PCR, running about 7 to 11 cycles, was carried out with a sample-barcoded 5' primer and a J-beta primer mix. All cDNA molecules were each tagged by a template-switch adaptor with 12 random nucleotides. No fewer than 3 million CDR3-containing paired-end reads came from each sample. TCRdb re-derived calls from the 5' RACE reads in MiXCR, one entry per CDR3 protein. In the table there are about 1,600,000 distinct CDR3 sequences, around two fifths of which are singletons.

J is TRBJ1-1 and V is TRBV7-3, with D possibly matching TRBD1 (5 bases). The sequence derives from a woman in her late teens or twenties in good health. Sequenced sample: blood. CDR3: CASSLTYGKGTEAFF. The CDR3 DNA reads as TGTGCCAGCAGCTTAACGTATGGGAAGGGGACTGAAGCTTTCTTT.